The 27 T cell receptor beta chains in this list originate from one sample, sequenced in a study of T cells in Graves' hyperthyroidism and ophthalmopathy. Researchers took RNA transcripts and amplified the TCR beta CDR3 regions from them. HTBI primers drove first-round RT-PCR of the TCR CDR3. TCRdb reanalysed the multiplex PCR reads using MiXCR and keeps one entry per CDR3 protein. The data contain more than 550,000 distinct CDR3 sequences, 15% to 20% of them singletons. Material for sequencing was blood. The source of these receptors is a man in his fifties or sixties with Graves' hyperthyroidism.

This clonotype occurred once. The chain carries TRBV2 and TRBJ2-3; 12 bases match TRBD2. Germline CDR1 and CDR2: SNHLY and FYNNEI. There are 17 residues in the CDR3. The V gene end was trimmed by 3 bases and the J gene end by 2 bases; junction bases not matched to a gene: 6. Written as DNA, the CDR3 is TGTGCCAGCAGTGATCGGGGACTAGCGGGTTCCACAGATACGCAGTATTTT. Encoded protein: CASSDRGLAGSTDTQYF. Full variable domain (remainder filled in from reference TRBV2 and TRBJ2-3): EPEVTQTPSHQVTQMGQEVILRCVPISNHLYFYWYRQILGQKVEFLVSFYNNEISEKSEIFDDQFSVERPDGSNFTLKIRSTKLEDSAMYFCASSDRGLAGSTDTQYFGPGTRLTVL.

The chain recombines TRBV5-5 with TRBJ1-5; 9 nucleotides line up with TRBD1. V trimming: 4 bases; J trimming: 7 bases; junction bases outside the gene matches: 3. CDR1 is SGHKS, CDR2 YYEKEE, per germline (reference sequence). There are 13 residues in the CDR3. CDR3 residues: CASSRDREQPQHF. The DNA for the CDR3 is TGTGCCAGCAGCAGGGACAGGGAACAGCCCCAGCATTTT. The full variable domain, completed using reference TRBV5-5 and TRBJ1-5, is DAGVTQSPTHLIKTRGQQVTLRCSPISGHKSVSWYQQVLGQGPQFIFQYYEKEERGRGNFPDRFSARQFPNYSSELNVNALLLGDSALYLCASSRDREQPQHFGDGTRLSIL.

In regard to this clonotype: Germline and junction disagree at one end, which may indicate a read error. The V call is TRBV6-2 or TRBV6-3, the J call TRBJ2-3, with 7 bases that match TRBD1. Germline CDR1 and CDR2: MNHEY and SVGEGT. This CDR3 contains 16 residues. This CDR3 reads CPSSYSTGSYTDTQYF. The CDR3 DNA reads TGTCCCAGCAGTTACTCGACAGGGTCTTACACAGATACGCAGTATTTT.

This clonotype has a handful of counts. The chain links TRBV2 to TRBJ2-4, with 9 bases fitting TRBD1. The V gene end was trimmed by 7 bases and the J gene end by 8 bases; junction bases not matched to a gene: 9. The germline V gene encodes CDR1 SNHLY and CDR2 FYNNEI. The CDR3 spans 14 residues. The CDR3 sequence: CASIYGQGNYIQYF. The CDR3 DNA reads TGTGCCAGCATCTATGGACAGGGGAATTACATTCAGTACTTC.

This clonotype was recorded many times. The chain couples TRBV7-9 to TRBJ2-7; TRBD1 aligns across 9 bases. The J segment lost 5 bases and the V segment lost 5 bases, leaving 10 bases of the junction unmatched. The CDR3 consists of 15 residues. The germline V gene encodes CDR1 SEHNR and CDR2 FQNEAQ (reference sequence). Written as DNA, the CDR3 is TGTGCCAGCAGCGTTTGGGACAGGGCTAAGGACGAGCAGTACTTC. Its protein product is CASSVWDRAKDEQYF. The variable domain in full, completed from reference TRBV7-9 and TRBJ2-7, reads DTGVSQNPRHKITKRGQNVTFRCDPISEHNRLYWYRQTLGQGPEFLTYFQNEAQLEKSRLLSDRFSAERPKGSFSTLEIQRTEQGDSAMYLCASSVWDRAKDEQYFGPGTRLTVT.

This chain joins TRBV7-2 and TRBJ2-1; D is perhaps TRBD2 (5 bases). This CDR3 is 12 amino acids long. The germline V and J ends were trimmed by 1 base and 10 bases, with 8 bases remaining between them. Germline CDR1 and CDR2: SGHTA and FQGNSA. CDR3 sequence reads: CASSLVGEEQFF. The CDR3, as DNA: TGTGCCAGCAGCTTAGTCGGGGAGGAGCAGTTCTTC.

This clonotype was seen only a few times. The chain links TRBV25-1 to TRBJ2-4; no clear D. In germline, CDR1 is MGHDK, CDR2 SYGVNS. The CDR3 has 13 amino acids. Between the trimmed V and J ends, which lost 3 bases and 7 bases, there was a span of 10 bases. CDR3 DNA: TGTGCCAGCAGTGATAGAGTAGATAACATTCAGTACTTC. Translated, it gives CASSDRVDNIQYF.

This clonotype was detected ten times or more. This rearrangement joins TRBV2 to TRBJ2-7; the match to TRBD1 covers 9 bases. Germline CDR1 SNHLY, CDR2 FYNNEI. The CDR3 length is 17 residues. Trimming at V came to 4 bases and at J to 4 bases, leaving 14 bases not matched to a gene. The CDR3 DNA reads as TGTGCCAGCAGTGCCGGGACAGGGATGCCTGGTAGTTACGAGCAGTACTTC. Encoded protein: CASSAGTGMPGSYEQYF.

This clonotype was observed at least ten times. The V gene is TRBV11-3, the J gene TRBJ2-7, with 8 positions matching TRBD2. CDR1 SGHNT and CDR2 YENEEA come from the germline V gene. This CDR3 spans 15 amino acids. J was trimmed by 5 bases and V by 1 base; bases with no gene match: 7. The CDR3 DNA follows: TGTGCCAGCAGCTTAGGGGAGCGGGAGTACCACGAGCAGTACTTC. Its protein product is CASSLGEREYHEQYF.

As for this clonotype: Given a much more abundant clone one base away, this may be a read error. This chain links TRBV28 with TRBJ1-1, with TRBD1 matching over 7 bases. The CDR3 sequence is 15 residues long. Germline V CDR1 and CDR2: MDHEN, SYDVKM. The CDR3 is CASSFPTGPNTEALF. DNA of the CDR3: TGTGCCAGCAGTTTCCCGACAGGGCCGAACACTGAAGCTCTCTTT. Based on the CDR3 plus reference TRBV28 and TRBJ1-1, the full variable domain is DVKVTQSSRYLVKRTGEKVFLECVQDMDHENMFWYRQDPGLGLRLIYFSYDVKMKEKGDIPEGYSVSREKKERFSLILESASTNQTSMYLCASSFPTGPNTEALFGQGTRLTVV.

This clonotype was counted at least ten times. The rearrangement joins TRBV19 to TRBJ2-2; 7 nucleotides match TRBD2. The CDR3 is 17 residues long. The ends lost 3 bases at V and 3 bases at J; junction bases unmatched: 10. Germline CDR1 is LNHDA and CDR2 is SQIVND (reference sequence). In nucleotides, the CDR3 is TGTGCCAGTAGTATCGGTTTGGCGGGAGTTGACACCGGGGAGCTGTTTTTT. The encoded protein is CASSIGLAGVDTGELFF.

This clonotype was counted ten times or more. The chain carries TRBV27 and TRBJ1-2; no definite D call. The CDR3 length is 14 residues. Per germline, CDR1 MNHEY and CDR2 SMNVEV (reference sequence). V dropped 5 bases and J dropped 2 bases, with 12 bases sitting between them. CDR3 in DNA: TGTGCCAGCAGTCCCCTTGAGACAAACTATGGCTACACCTTC. Translated, it gives CASSPLETNYGYTF.

The chain recombines TRBV9 with TRBJ2-1; weak D call: TRBD2 (6 bases). Germline lookup yields CDR1 SGDLS and CDR2 YYNGEE. This CDR3 spans 13 amino acids. Between the trimmed V and J ends, which lost 3 bases and 13 bases, there was a span of 17 bases. CDR3 nucleotide sequence: TGTGCCAGCAGCGGGAGCCCCCGGCGGGAACAGTTCTTC. This codes for CASSGSPRREQFF.

This clonotype appeared a few times. The rearrangement joins TRBV19 to TRBJ2-1, with 8 positions matching TRBD2. The ends lost 9 bases at V and 5 bases at J; junction bases unmatched: 15. Germline V gene lookup returns CDR1 LNHDA and CDR2 SQIVND (reference sequence). The CDR3 is 16 amino acids. The CDR3 sequence is CASTPGAGAGDNEQFF. CDR3 DNA: TGTGCCAGCACCCCGGGGGCGGGAGCGGGGGACAATGAGCAGTTCTTC.

The J gene is TRBJ2-6, the V gene TRBV20-1, with D hard to call. There are 15 residues in the CDR3. Germline V CDR1 and CDR2: DFQATT, SNEGSKA (reference sequence). V dropped 3 bases and J dropped 4 bases, with 13 bases sitting between them. The CDR3 DNA reads TGCAGTGCTAGCCATCTCGGCGAGGGGGCCAACGTCCTGACTTTC. Its protein product is CSASHLGEGANVLTF.

This clonotype was recorded many times. The chain has TRBV27 and TRBJ1-1, with D possibly being TRBD1 (6 bases). V was trimmed by 2 bases and J by 1 base, leaving 8 bases between them. In germline, CDR1 is MNHEY, CDR2 SMNVEV (reference sequence). The CDR3 extends over 14 amino acids. The CDR3 here is CASSLHRANTEAFF. The CDR3 nucleotides are TGTGCCAGCAGTTTACACAGGGCGAACACTGAAGCTTTCTTT.

This clonotype was recorded at least ten times. This chain joins TRBV7-2 and TRBJ2-5, with TRBD1 matching 10 bases. The CDR3 spans 18 residues. CDR1 is SGHTA, CDR2 FQGNSA, per germline. V shed 6 bases, J shed 4 bases, and the junction held 17 bases outside the gene matches. Here the CDR3 reads CASSARSPGTGAGETQYF. CDR3 coding DNA: TGTGCCAGCAGTGCGAGAAGTCCCGGGACAGGGGCGGGAGAGACCCAGTACTTC.

This clonotype was observed many times. The V and J genes are TRBV28 and TRBJ2-7; no reliable D call. This CDR3 is built from 11 residues. V lost 7 bases to trimming and J lost 3 bases, with 7 bases between them. CDR1 is MDHEN and CDR2 is SYDVKM in the germline V gene. The CDR3 here is CASTLNYEQYF. As DNA, the CDR3 is TGTGCCAGCACCCTGAACTACGAGCAGTACTTC.

This clonotype was seen ten or more times. The chain joins TRBV10-3 to TRBJ2-1; D possibly matches TRBD1 or TRBD2 (6 bases each). Trimming removed 3 bases from V and 0 bases from J, with 9 bases in between. From germline, CDR1 is ENHRY and CDR2 SYGVKD. CDR3 size: 15 residues. In nucleotides, the CDR3 is TGTGCCATCAGTGAAGGGGGAGGCTCCTACAATGAGCAGTTCTTC. Protein product: CAISEGGGSYNEQFF.

This clonotype was detected many times. The chain recombines TRBV2 with TRBJ2-5, with D perhaps TRBD2 (6 bases). This CDR3 is 15 amino acids long. Trimming left V 5 bases short and J 1 base short, with 14 bases between. CDR1 is SNHLY, CDR2 FYNNEI, per germline. The CDR3, as DNA: TGTGCCAGCAGTCCGGGGGTTCGGGGCCAAGAGACCCAGTACTTC. This encodes CASSPGVRGQETQYF.

This clonotype showed up just a few times. The chain recombines TRBV12-3 or TRBV12-4 with TRBJ1-5; D is uncertain. CDR3 length: 15 amino acids. V was cut by 8 bases and J by 0 bases, with 14 bases left in between. The CDR3 region is CASLTGSFSNQPQHF. For the CDR3, the DNA is TGTGCCAGCCTGACGGGGTCGTTTAGCAATCAGCCCCAGCATTTT.

This clonotype occurred a few times. CDR3 region: CATSSGRRGYTF. The CDR3 nucleotides are TGTGCCACCAGTTCGGGGAGGAGAGGCTACACCTTC. The chain is built from TRBV24-1 and TRBJ1-2, with no clear D. From germline, CDR1 is KGHDR and CDR2 SFDVKD. This CDR3 comprises 12 residues. V was trimmed by 6 bases and J by 8 bases, leaving 12 bases between them.

This clonotype has a count of ten or more. The chain joins TRBV20-1 to TRBJ2-3; TRBD1 might be the D (5 bases). Germline V gene lookup returns CDR1 DFQATT and CDR2 SNEGSKA (reference sequence). The V end lost 0 bases, the J end lost 2 bases, and 9 bases lay between the germline ends. The CDR3 spans 14 residues. The CDR3 loop is CSARDLTATDTQYF. The CDR3 coding sequence is TGCAGTGCTAGAGATTTGACAGCCACAGATACGCAGTATTTT.

This clonotype appeared many times. This sequence joins TRBV6-1 and TRBJ1-1, with 9 nucleotides matching TRBD1. Germline values: CDR1 MNHNS, CDR2 SASEGT. J was trimmed by 0 bases and V by 7 bases; bases with no gene match: 6. This CDR3 region has 15 residues. CDR3 in DNA: TGTGCCAGCACCTCGGGACAGGGAATGAACACTGAAGCTTTCTTT. Amino acid sequence: CASTSGQGMNTEAFF.

The sample holds many counts of this clonotype. The chain recombines TRBV11-3 with TRBJ2-5; D is unclear. CDR3 length: 13 residues. From germline, CDR1 is SGHNT and CDR2 YENEEA. Trimming left V 4 bases short and J 0 bases short, with 6 bases between. CDR3 DNA: TGTGCCAGCAGCTATCAGGACCAAGAGACCCAGTACTTC. It encodes CASSYQDQETQYF.

Concerning this clonotype itself: A much larger clone differs by one base, so this may be a read error. The chain uses TRBV10-1 and TRBJ2-7; 9 bases map to TRBD2. Germline V CDR1 and CDR2: WNHNN, SYGVQD (reference sequence). The CDR3 is made up of 12 amino acids. The ends lost 11 bases at V and 2 bases at J; junction bases unmatched: 4. This CDR3 reads CAGRLAAYEQYF. CDR3 nucleotides: TGCGCCGGTCGACTAGCGGCCTACGAGCAGTACTTC.

This clonotype was seen a handful of times. The chain joins TRBV5-1 to TRBJ2-5, with D possibly called TRBD1 or TRBD2 (5 bases each). The CDR3 is 13 residues long. V was cut by 5 bases and J by 5 bases, with 13 bases left in between. CDR1 and CDR2 (germline): SGHRS, YFSETQ. The CDR3, as DNA: TGCGCCAGCAGACCCATCGGGGCCGAGACCCAGTACTTC. Its protein product is CASRPIGAETQYF.